One T cell receptor (beta chain) is described in this entry. What it binds is unknown. This entry belongs to a study of lymphopenia after photon versus proton radiotherapy. Sequenced by immunoSEQ multiplex PCR; TCRdb stores in-frame clones only, minus some. The table includes 39,000 or so clones, about 90% detected once. The study's findings and limits: Larger post-nadir TCR diversity loss correlated inversely with survival in deceased patients. Relative stability marked proton patients; photon patients lost diversity and naive cells.

The specimen comprised peripheral blood, sampled from a patient treated with photon-based radiotherapy. The receptor was isolated from a man in his fifties or sixties with cholangiocarcinoma.

CDR3 amino acids: CASSLALPGQGWETQYF. CDR3 sequence (DNA): TGTGCCAGCAGCCTCGCACTTCCGGGACAGGGATGGGAGACCCAGTACTTC. The genes are TRBV11-3 and TRBJ2-5, with 9 bases identical to TRBD1. This CDR3 has 17 amino acids. J lost 5 bases, V lost 5 bases, and 15 bases had no gene match. Germline V CDR1 and CDR2: SGHNT, YENEEA.